This is a list of T cell receptor beta chains from one sample in a study of CD8+ T cells in alopecia areata. TCRdb keeps only in-frame clones here, not all; method: immunoSEQ multiplex PCR. The table has about 140,000 clones, around 82% seen once; the top ten hold more than 20%. The sample here was CD8+ T cells sorted from blood, taken at week 4, from a patient treated with tofacitinib. The receptors here all came from a human donor with alopecia areata. Each CDR3 is given without its conserved first and last residue. The order of the fields is V gene, J gene, D gene, CDR3 protein. The D gene is left open where the match is weak.

V: TRBV5-6; J: TRBJ2-4; D: NA; CDR3: ASSLRNIQY
V: TRBV9; J: TRBJ1-6; D: NA; CDR3: ASSPSLEGIGPLH
V: TRBV7-2; J: TRBJ1-6; D: TRBD1; CDR3: ASSRRTGVGNSPLH
V: TRBV10-3; J: TRBJ2-3; D: TRBD2; CDR3: AISADGGVEDTQY
V: TRBV9; J: TRBJ2-1; D: TRBD1; CDR3: ASATGTGGINEQF
V: TRBV7-3; J: TRBJ2-7; D: NA; CDR3: ASSLWGSGYEQY
V: TRBV5-6; J: TRBJ2-7; D: NA; CDR3: ASSFASSSYEQY
V: TRBV9; J: TRBJ1-1; D: NA; CDR3: ASSVVGRNTEAF
V: TRBV30; J: TRBJ1-3; D: NA; CDR3: AWSVFGIAGNTIY
V: TRBV25-1; J: TRBJ1-5; D: NA; CDR3: ASSQGSQPQH
V: TRBV10-2; J: TRBJ2-7; D: NA; CDR3: ASSDFGGGTSQY
V: TRBV7-6; J: TRBJ2-3; D: NA; CDR3: ASSLGVARTDTQY
V: TRBV29-1; J: TRBJ2-1; D: TRBD2; CDR3: SVEGTSGGAVNEQF
V: TRBV7-9; J: TRBJ2-5; D: NA; CDR3: AGDTGLDGETQY
V: TRBV4-1; J: TRBJ1-1; D: NA; CDR3: ATTGTGQITEAF
V: TRBV7-9; J: TRBJ2-5; D: TRBD2; CDR3: ASSPPRLAGGRETQY
V: TRBV25-1; J: TRBJ2-5; D: TRBD1; CDR3: ASSEHDRGVEEQY
V: TRBV7-9; J: TRBJ1-5; D: TRBD1; CDR3: ASSSGGLGGLNQPQH
V: TRBV5-1; J: TRBJ2-7; D: NA; CDR3: ASSLVTWGHEQY
V: TRBV7-6; J: TRBJ2-1; D: TRBD1; CDR3: ASSSDRGRYNEQF
V: TRBV27; J: TRBJ2-7; D: TRBD1; CDR3: ASSLRQGVSYEQY
V: TRBV7-9; J: TRBJ1-2; D: NA; CDR3: ASSLVDGTYGYT
V: TRBV7-8; J: TRBJ2-7; D: NA; CDR3: ASSLAAGLYEQY
V: TRBV5-1; J: TRBJ2-2; D: NA; CDR3: ASSRMTVDQRNTGELF
V: TRBV7-2; J: TRBJ2-1; D: TRBD2; CDR3: ASSLGGLAGYNEQF
V: TRBV19; J: TRBJ2-1; D: NA; CDR3: ASSISGRTYNEQF
V: TRBV7-2; J: TRBJ2-5; D: NA; CDR3: ASSLASKYQETQY
V: TRBV27; J: TRBJ2-7; D: NA; CDR3: ASALFGGNPYEQY